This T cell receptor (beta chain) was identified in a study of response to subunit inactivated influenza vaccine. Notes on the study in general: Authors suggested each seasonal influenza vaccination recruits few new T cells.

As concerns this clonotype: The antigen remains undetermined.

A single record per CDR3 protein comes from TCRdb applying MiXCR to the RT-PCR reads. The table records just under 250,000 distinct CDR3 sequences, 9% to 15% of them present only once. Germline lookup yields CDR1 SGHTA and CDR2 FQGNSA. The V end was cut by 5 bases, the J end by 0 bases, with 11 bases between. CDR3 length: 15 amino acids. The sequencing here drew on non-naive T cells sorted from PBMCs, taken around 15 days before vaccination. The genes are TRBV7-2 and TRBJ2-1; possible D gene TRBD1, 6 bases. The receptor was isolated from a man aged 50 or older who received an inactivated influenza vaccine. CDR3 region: CASSRQVSSYNEQFF. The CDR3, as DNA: TGTGCCAGCAGCCGACAGGTAAGCTCCTACAATGAGCAGTTCTTC.